Following are 31 T cell receptor beta chains from one sample sequenced in a study of blood T cells in healthy people across ages. A second about 6 to 12 cycle PCR used barcoded and J-beta primers. One entry per CDR3 protein results from TCRdb running MiXCR on the 5' RACE reads. The sample holds around 800,000 distinct CDR3 sequences, roughly 24% seen once. These same records also appear under a second study, on T cells of mothers and their children.

What was sequenced was blood. The receptors shown here come from a boy aged 5-17 years in good health.

CDR3 residues: CASSPQGAHTGELFF. The CDR3 DNA reads TGTGCCAGCAGCCCTCAGGGGGCGCACACCGGGGAGCTGTTTTTT. The chain links TRBV7-7 to TRBJ2-2; 8 bases match TRBD1. The CDR3 runs to 15 residues. CDR1 SSHAT and CDR2 FNYEAQ come from the germline V gene (reference sequence). The V gene end was trimmed by 5 bases and the J gene end by 3 bases; junction bases not matched to a gene: 5.

J is TRBJ1-6 and V is TRBV7-2; 10 bases agree with TRBD1. The CDR3 runs 15 residues. The V and J ends lost 3 bases and 5 bases, in that order; junction bases with no gene match: 1. Germline V gene lookup returns CDR1 SGHTA and CDR2 FQGNSA. The CDR3, as DNA: TGTGCCAGCAGCTTGACAGGGGGCAATAATTCACCCCTCCACTTT. As protein: CASSLTGGNNSPLHF.

There are a few counts of this clonotype. The genes are TRBV4-1 and TRBJ2-2, with D possibly TRBD1 on 6 matching bases. This CDR3 has 16 residues. V was shortened by 4 bases and J by 0 bases, with 12 bases between the two germline ends. Germline CDR1 is MGHRA and CDR2 is YSYEKL. The CDR3 reads CASSRTQGTNTGELFF. The CDR3 DNA follows: TGCGCCAGCAGCCGGACACAGGGCACGAACACCGGGGAGCTGTTTTTT.

This chain uses TRBV12-3 or TRBV12-4 with TRBJ2-3; D remains ambiguous. The CDR3 has 12 residues. Between the trimmed V and J ends, which lost 5 bases and 4 bases, there was a span of 7 bases. The CDR3 protein is CASSVRPDTQYF. DNA for the CDR3: TGTGCCAGCAGTGTGAGACCAGATACGCAGTATTTT.

As DNA, the CDR3 is TGTGCCAGCAGCCTTACCACCCGACTAGCGGGGGGAACGAATGAGCAGTTCTTC. This sequence encodes CASSLTTRLAGGTNEQFF. This rearrangement joins TRBV7-8 to TRBJ2-1, with 13 bases fitting TRBD2. The CDR3 consists of 18 residues. Germline V gene sequence: CDR1 SGHVS, CDR2 FQNEAQ. V gave up 5 bases and J gave up 7 bases; unmatched junction bases: 14.

The rearrangement uses TRBV5-1 and TRBJ2-1; D uncertain. Germline CDR1 reads SGHRS; CDR2 reads YFSETQ. The CDR3 length is 15 residues. V lost 0 bases and J 4 bases, leaving 11 bases between the germline ends. The CDR3 reads CASSLARLGYNEQFF. In DNA form, the CDR3 reads TGCGCCAGCAGCTTGGCGAGGTTGGGTTACAATGAGCAGTTCTTC.

The rearrangement joins TRBV28 to TRBJ2-5; D gene unclear. CDR3 length: 16 residues. CDR1 and CDR2 from the germline V gene are MDHEN and SYDVKM. V lost 5 bases and J lost 0, with 16 bases in between. DNA of the CDR3: TGTGCCAGCAGTCCGATAAACCATGTGAACCAAGAGACCCAGTACTTC. It translates to CASSPINHVNQETQYF.

CDR3 loop: CASSLGYGLKSNTEAFF. CDR3 nucleotides: TGTGCCAGCAGTTTAGGCTATGGGTTGAAATCGAACACTGAAGCTTTCTTT. The chain employs TRBV27 and TRBJ1-1; no firm D call. The V gene lost 2 bases and the J gene lost 1 base, with 17 bases spanning the gap. This CDR3 has 17 amino acids. Germline CDR1 is MNHEY and CDR2 is SMNVEV (reference sequence).

This clonotype has a handful of counts. The chain couples TRBV20-1 to TRBJ1-1; a weak D match, TRBD1 (6 bases). Germline V CDR1 and CDR2: DFQATT, SNEGSKA (reference sequence). The V and J ends lost 6 bases and 8 bases respectively, with 16 bases between them. The CDR3 loop spans 12 amino acids. The CDR3 reads CSASTGTGEAFF. CDR3 nucleotide sequence: TGCAGTGCAAGTACGGGCACAGGGGAAGCTTTCTTT.

J is TRBJ2-7 and V is TRBV28; D gene uncertain. V lost 5 bases and J lost 0, with 5 bases in between. The CDR3 has 12 residues. Germline assignment: CDR1 MDHEN and CDR2 SYDVKM. CDR3 amino acids: CASSPYSYEQYF. Here the CDR3 DNA reads TGTGCCAGCAGTCCCTACTCCTACGAGCAGTACTTC.

The chain carries TRBV3-1 and TRBJ1-6; 9 bases are a match to TRBD1. CDR1 is LGHDT, CDR2 YNNKEL, per germline (reference sequence). The CDR3 consists of 17 residues. After removal of 3 bases from V and 7 bases from J, the junction contained 10 bases not matched to a gene. CDR3 in DNA: TGTGCCAGCAGCCACCGGGACAGGGTTTGGTTGAATTCACCCCTCCACTTT. It yields the protein CASSHRDRVWLNSPLHF.

DNA for the CDR3: TGTGCCATCAGTGGAGACAGGGGAAGGGATGAGCAGTTCTTC. This gives the protein CAISGDRGRDEQFF. The chain is built from TRBV10-3 and TRBJ2-1, with 8 bases matching TRBD1. The germline CDR1 and CDR2 sequences are ENHRY and SYGVKD. The CDR3 consists of 14 residues. V dropped 4 bases and J dropped 8; count of bases not matched to a gene: 7.

The J gene is TRBJ2-2, the V gene TRBV27; D not certain. The CDR3 consists of 13 residues. CDR1 is MNHEY, CDR2 SMNVEV, per germline (reference sequence). The V gene lost 7 bases and the J gene lost 0 bases, with 6 bases spanning the gap. The CDR3 DNA reads as TGTGCCAGCACCCTAGCGAACACCGGGGAGCTGTTTTTT. As protein: CASTLANTGELFF.

The chain carries TRBV20-1 and TRBJ2-4; no clear D gene. Deletions cut 6 bases from V and 1 base from J, with 13 bases between. CDR1 DFQATT and CDR2 SNEGSKA come from the germline V gene (reference sequence). The CDR3 contains 14 residues. Here the CDR3 reads CSAQDRWAKNIQYF. The CDR3 bases are TGCAGTGCCCAGGATCGGTGGGCCAAAAACATTCAGTACTTC.

Ten or more counts support this clonotype. The rearrangement links TRBV7-9 to TRBJ1-5; TRBD1 matches at 8 bases. The germline V gene encodes CDR1 SEHNR and CDR2 FQNEAQ (reference sequence). V shed 5 bases, J shed 4 bases, and the junction held 7 bases outside the gene matches. The CDR3 is 15 residues long. The CDR3 spells CASSLGTGGNQPQHF. CDR3 nucleotide sequence: TGTGCCAGCAGCCTAGGGACAGGTGGGAATCAGCCCCAGCATTTT.

The chain has TRBV5-1 and TRBJ2-3, with no clear D. V dropped 4 bases and J dropped 6 bases, with 9 bases sitting between them. Germline V lookup: CDR1 SGHRS, CDR2 YFSETQ. The CDR3 sequence is 12 residues long. CDR3 sequence reads: CASSAGLDTQYF. The CDR3 region has the DNA TGCGCCAGCAGCGCCGGTCTGGATACGCAGTATTTT.

The chain is built from TRBV4-3 and TRBJ2-1; D unclear. Germline-derived CDR1 and CDR2 are LGHNA and YSLEER. Trimming removed 1 base at V and 5 bases at J, with 9 bases between. This CDR3 has 14 amino acids. The CDR3 protein is CASSQGLYDNEQFF. CDR3 bases: TGCGCCAGCAGCCAAGGGCTTTACGACAATGAGCAGTTCTTC.

The sample holds a few counts of this clonotype. V gene TRBV6-5 combines with J gene TRBJ1-2, with TRBD1 matching over 7 bases. The V gene end was trimmed by 6 bases and the J gene end by 6 bases; junction bases not matched to a gene: 10. The CDR3 has 14 amino acids. Germline assignment: CDR1 MNHEY and CDR2 SVGAGI. In DNA, the CDR3 is TGTGCCAGCAGGCGCCGGGACAGATGGAATGGCTACACCTTC. Translating gives CASRRRDRWNGYTF.

The J gene is TRBJ2-1, the V gene TRBV7-9, with a tentative D call TRBD2 (6 bases). Germline V gene data show CDR1 as SEHNR and CDR2 as FQNEAQ (reference sequence). The CDR3 is 15 amino acids. Trimming took off 6 bases at V and 2 bases at J, with 14 bases between the two ends. The CDR3 loop reads CASSSDGGTYNEQFF. The CDR3 bases are TGTGCCAGCAGTTCCGACGGGGGAACCTACAATGAGCAGTTCTTC.

The rearrangement uses TRBV27 and TRBJ1-6; 8 bases fit TRBD1. Germline loops: CDR1 MNHEY, CDR2 SMNVEV (reference sequence). The length of the CDR3 is 18 residues. V gave up 8 bases and J gave up 8 bases; unmatched junction bases: 20. The CDR3 reads CASRPGVRQGRIDSPLHF. The CDR3 nucleotides read TGTGCCAGCCGGCCGGGGGTCAGACAGGGGAGGATTGATTCACCCCTCCACTTT.

V usage is TRBV9 and J usage is TRBJ1-3, with D unclear. The V gene lost 3 bases and the J gene lost 0 bases, with 13 bases spanning the gap. The CDR3 runs to 16 residues. Per the germline V gene, CDR1 is SGDLS and CDR2 is YYNGEE. CDR3 nucleotide sequence: TGTGCCAGCAGCGCCGAGGTCCAGAGCTCTGGAAACACCATATATTTT. It yields the protein CASSAEVQSSGNTIYF.

A few counts support this clonotype. The chain is built from TRBV18 and TRBJ2-5; D tentatively reads TRBD1 or TRBD2 (5 bases each). The CDR3 covers 17 residues. From germline, CDR1 is KGHSH and CDR2 LQKENI. The ends were cut back, 1 base at V and 5 bases at J, with 20 bases in the middle. This CDR3 reads CASSPLPEGPSRETQYF. The CDR3 region has the DNA TGTGCCAGCTCACCACTTCCCGAGGGGCCAAGTCGGGAGACCCAGTACTTC. Full variable domain (rest looked up from reference TRBV18 and TRBJ2-5): NAGVMQNPRHLVRRRGQEARLRCSPMKGHSHVYWYRQLPEEGLKFMVYLQKENIIDESGMPKERFSAEFPKEGPSILRIQQVVRGDSAAYFCASSPLPEGPSRETQYFGPGTRLLVL.

The chain combines TRBV28 with TRBJ2-2; 11 nucleotides line up with TRBD1. With V trimmed by 5 bases and J by 5 bases, 10 bases remained unmatched. The CDR3 has 17 amino acids. The germline V gene encodes CDR1 MDHEN and CDR2 SYDVKM. CDR3 DNA: TGTGCCAGCAGTAGTCCCGGGACAGGGGGAAGGACCGGGGAGCTGTTTTTT. Translated, it gives CASSSPGTGGRTGELFF.

This clonotype was recorded a few times. This chain links TRBV7-9 with TRBJ2-7; 10 nucleotides match TRBD1. The CDR3 has 14 amino acids. CDR1 is SEHNR, CDR2 FQNEAQ, per germline (reference sequence). Unmatched junction bases numbered 8, after V lost 7 bases and J lost 5 bases. Written as DNA, the CDR3 is TGTGCCAGCACACCGGGACAGGGGATTGACGAGCAGTACTTC. Amino acids: CASTPGQGIDEQYF.

The chain uses TRBV27 and TRBJ1-2; the D is unclear. Trimming pared 2 bases from V and 8 bases from J, leaving 15 bases between. The CDR3 is made up of 14 amino acids. Germline V gives CDR1 MNHEY, CDR2 SMNVEV (reference sequence). The CDR3 reads CASSLRWASGGYTF. The CDR3 region has the DNA TGTGCCAGCAGTTTAAGGTGGGCTTCGGGCGGCTACACCTTC.

The chain uses TRBV5-5 and TRBJ2-5; either TRBD1 or TRBD2 may fit D (6 bases each). The DNA end is more similar to TRBJ2-7, so the J call may be wrong. There are 14 residues in the CDR3. Germline-derived CDR1 and CDR2 are SGHKS and YYEKEE (reference sequence). CDR3 in amino acids: CASSPRDKFYEQYF. CDR3 sequence (DNA): TGTGCCAGCAGCCCGCGGGACAAGTTCTACGAGCAGTACTTC.

The table lists this clonotype with many counts. The chain joins TRBV11-2 to TRBJ2-5; D might be TRBD2 (6 bases). This CDR3 contains 15 residues. Trimming took 3 bases from V and 0 from J, leaving 11 bases between them. Germline V gene sequence: CDR1 SGHAT, CDR2 FQNNGV. CDR3 amino acids: CASSLGAGYQETQYF. The CDR3 nucleotides are TGTGCCAGCAGCTTGGGTGCGGGGTACCAAGAGACCCAGTACTTC.

This clonotype was counted a few times. The V call is TRBV12-3 or TRBV12-4, the J call TRBJ1-1; D is unclear. The CDR3 contains 13 residues. V was cut by 5 bases and J by 1 base, with 8 bases left in between. CDR3 region: CASSPTSNTEAFF. The DNA for the CDR3 is TGTGCCAGCAGTCCTACTTCGAACACTGAAGCTTTCTTT.

The V and J genes are TRBV19 and TRBJ2-5, with D uncertain. This CDR3 region has 15 residues. The V end was cut by 3 bases, the J end by 1 base, with 12 bases between. Germline V lookup: CDR1 LNHDA, CDR2 SQIVND (reference sequence). The CDR3 sequence: CASSISGSPQETQYF. DNA of the CDR3: TGTGCCAGTAGTATCTCTGGCAGTCCCCAAGAGACCCAGTACTTC.

This clonotype showed up just a few times. This rearrangement joins TRBV10-3 to TRBJ2-5, with TRBD2 identical over 7 bases. The DNA end is more similar to TRBJ2-7, so the J call may be wrong. The CDR3 is 13 residues long. The germline V gene has CDR1 ENHRY and CDR2 SYGVKD. The CDR3 region is CAIREGTTYEQYF. DNA of the CDR3: TGTGCCATCAGAGAGGGGACTACCTACGAGCAGTACTTC.

This clonotype was observed a few times. This rearrangement joins TRBV7-2 to TRBJ1-2; a weak D match, TRBD1 (5 bases). The CDR3 covers 15 residues. Trimming stripped 1 base from V and 7 bases from J, with 16 bases between. Germline CDR1 reads SGHTA; CDR2 reads FQGNSA. The CDR3 sequence is CASSLVPAGGFGYTF. The DNA for the CDR3 is TGTGCCAGCAGCTTAGTTCCCGCCGGGGGATTTGGCTACACCTTC.